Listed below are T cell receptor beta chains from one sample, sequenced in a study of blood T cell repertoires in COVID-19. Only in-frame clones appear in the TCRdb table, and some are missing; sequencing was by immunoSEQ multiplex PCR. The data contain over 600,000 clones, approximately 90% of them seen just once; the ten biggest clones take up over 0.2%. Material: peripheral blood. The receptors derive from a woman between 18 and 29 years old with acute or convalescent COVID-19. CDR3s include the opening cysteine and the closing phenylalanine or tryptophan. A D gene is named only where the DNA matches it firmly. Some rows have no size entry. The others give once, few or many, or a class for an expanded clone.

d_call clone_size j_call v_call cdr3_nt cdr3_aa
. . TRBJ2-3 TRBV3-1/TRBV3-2 TGTGCCAGCAGCCTGGGGCGCGGGGACACAGATACGCAGTATTTT CASSLGRGDTDTQYF
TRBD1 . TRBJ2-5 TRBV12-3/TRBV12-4 TGTGCCAGCAGAAGGACAGGGGCAGAGACCCAGTACTTC CASRRTGAETQYF
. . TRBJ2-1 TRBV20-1 TGCAGTGCCCGAGGGCGCATTGAGCAGTTCTTC CSARGRIEQFF
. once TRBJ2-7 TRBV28 TGTGCCAGCAGTTCCAGGGCCCGGCGGGGGCAGTACTTC CASSSRARRGQYF
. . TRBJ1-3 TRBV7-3 TGTGCCAGCTCGCAGGGGTCCTCTGGAAACACCATATATTTT CASSQGSSGNTIYF
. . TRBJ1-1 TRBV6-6 TGTGCCAGCAGTGCAAGACAGACCATGAACACTGAAGCTTTCTTT CASSARQTMNTEAFF
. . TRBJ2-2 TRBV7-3 TGTGCCAGCAGCAGAGTGAACACCGGGGAGCTGTTTTTT CASSRVNTGELFF
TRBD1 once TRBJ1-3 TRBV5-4 TGTGCCAGCAGCTCCGAGGGGGACAGAGGAAACACCATATATTTT CASSSEGDRGNTIYF
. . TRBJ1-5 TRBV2 TGTGCCAGCAAGTTATCAGGCCAGCCCCAGCATTTT CASKLSGQPQHF
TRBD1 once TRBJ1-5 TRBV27 TGTGCCAGCCAACAGGGGGCTAGTCAGCCCCAGCATTTT CASQQGASQPQHF
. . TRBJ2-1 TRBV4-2 TGTGCCAGCAGCCGAACCGGTAATGAGCAGTTCTTC CASSRTGNEQFF
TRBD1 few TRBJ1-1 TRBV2 TGTGCCAGCAGCCGACAGGGGATGAACACTGAAGCTTTCTTT CASSRQGMNTEAFF
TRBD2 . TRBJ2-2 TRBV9 TGTGCCAGCAGCGTAGCTAGCGGGGGCCCCAACACCGGGGAGCTGTTTTTT CASSVASGGPNTGELFF
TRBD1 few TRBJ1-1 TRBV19 TGTGCCAGTAGTATAGGTGGGGACAGGGGTCCGGTCACTGAAGCTTTCTTT CASSIGGDRGPVTEAFF
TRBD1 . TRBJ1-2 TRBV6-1 TGTGCCAGCAGTGAGCTCCCGGGACAGGGGTATGGCTACACCTTC CASSELPGQGYGYTF
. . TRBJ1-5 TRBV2 TGTGCCAGCAGTGAACGACAGGTTCAGCCCCAGCATTTT CASSERQVQPQHF
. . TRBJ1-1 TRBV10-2 TGCGCCAGCAGTGAGGTAAAGGACAGCCGTGAAGCTTTCTTT CASSEVKDSREAFF
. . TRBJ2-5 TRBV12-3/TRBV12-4 TGTGCCAGCAGTCCCTCTATTCAAGAGACCCAGTACTTC CASSPSIQETQYF
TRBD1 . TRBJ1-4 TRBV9 TGTGCCAGCAGCTTGGACAGGGAAGAGGAAAAACTGTTTTTT CASSLDREEEKLFF
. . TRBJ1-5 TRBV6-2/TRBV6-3 TGTGCCAGCAGTTACCCCCCGCAGCCCCAGCATTTT CASSYPPQPQHF
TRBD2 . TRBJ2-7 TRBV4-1 TGCGCCAGCGGTATAGCGGGGGGCTCCTACGAGCAGTACTTC CASGIAGGSYEQYF
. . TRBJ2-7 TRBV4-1 TGCGCCAGCAGCCAAGAGTGGTCAGGGATATACGAGCAGTACTTC CASSQEWSGIYEQYF
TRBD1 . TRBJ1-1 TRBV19 TGTGCCAGTAGTACCCCGGACAGGGGGCCAGGCACTGAAGCTTTCTTT CASSTPDRGPGTEAFF
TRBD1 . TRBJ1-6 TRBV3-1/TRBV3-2 TGTGCCAGCAGCCTCGGCGGAGGGGGCACAAATTCACCCCTCCACTTT CASSLGGGGTNSPLHF
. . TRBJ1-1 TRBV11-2 TGTGCCAGCAGCTCGGACATTAAAATTGAAGCTTTCTTT CASSSDIKIEAFF
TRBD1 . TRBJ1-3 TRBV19 TGTGCCAGCACCCTCGGGGGACAGGGTGGAAACACCATATATTTT CASTLGGQGGNTIYF
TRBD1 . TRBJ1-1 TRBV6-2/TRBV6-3 TGTGCCAGCAGTTCCGGGACAGGGGACAACCCCGTTGAAGCTTTCTTT CASSSGTGDNPVEAFF
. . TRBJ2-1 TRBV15 TGTGCCACCAGCAGAGAGGGGACTCGATCCTACAATGAGCAGTTCTTC CATSREGTRSYNEQFF
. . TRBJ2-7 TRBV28 TGTGCCAGCAGTGCATACGACAGAACAAAACCCTACGAGCAGTACTTC CASSAYDRTKPYEQYF
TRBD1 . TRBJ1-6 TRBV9 TGTGCCAGCAGCGGACCGGGACAGGATAATTCACCCCTCCACTTT CASSGPGQDNSPLHF
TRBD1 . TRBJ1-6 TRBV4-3 TGCGCCAGCAGCCAAGGAGGCACCGGACAGGGGCGAATCGGTTATAATTCACCCCTCCACTTT CASSQGGTGQGRIGYNSPLHF
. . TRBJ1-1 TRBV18 TGTGCCAGCTCAACAGGATACAGGGTAGGGTTGAACACTGAAGCTTTCTTT CASSTGYRVGLNTEAFF
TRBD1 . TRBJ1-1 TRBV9 TGTGCCAGCAGCGTCGGGACAGGGTTCACTGAAGCTTTCTTT CASSVGTGFTEAFF
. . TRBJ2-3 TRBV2 TGTGCCAGCAGTGAAAGGATTGGGCCCCCAAGCACAGATACGCAGTATTTT CASSERIGPPSTDTQYF
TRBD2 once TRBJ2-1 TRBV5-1 TGCGCCAGCAGCGCCGGGACTAGCGGGGGGGCCGGCGAGCAGTTCTTC CASSAGTSGGAGEQFF
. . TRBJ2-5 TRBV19 TGTGCCAGTAGTCCCCGGGAGAAAGAGACCCAGTACTTC CASSPREKETQYF
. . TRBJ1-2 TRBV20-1 TGCAGTGCTAGTTCGACAGCCGCTAACTATGGCTACACCTTC CSASSTAANYGYTF
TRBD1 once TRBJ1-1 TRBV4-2 TGTGCCAGCAGCCTAGGGGGACAGTTGAACACTGAAGCTTTCTTT CASSLGGQLNTEAFF
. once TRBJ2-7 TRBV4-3 TGCGCCAGCAGCCAGGAGACAGGGAGGTCCTACGAGCAGTACTTC CASSQETGRSYEQYF
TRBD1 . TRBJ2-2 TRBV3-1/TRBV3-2 TGTGCCAGCGGGGACAGGGCGACAGCCGGGGAGCTGTTTTTT CASGDRATAGELFF
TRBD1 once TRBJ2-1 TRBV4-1 TGCGCCAGCAGCTCCGAACCGGGACAGAACCTCAATGAGCAGTTCTTC CASSSEPGQNLNEQFF
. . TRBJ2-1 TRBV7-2 TGTGCCAGCAGCTTAAGACCCTTACGGGACAATGAGCAGTTCTTC CASSLRPLRDNEQFF
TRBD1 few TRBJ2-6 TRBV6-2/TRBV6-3 TGTGCCAGCAGCGGGGACAGCTCTGGGGCCAACGTCCTGACTTTC CASSGDSSGANVLTF
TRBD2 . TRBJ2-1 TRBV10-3 TGTGCCATCAGCCCCGGGGGGTCATCCTACAATGAGCAGTTCTTC CAISPGGSSYNEQFF
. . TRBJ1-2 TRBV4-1 TGCGCCAGCAGCCAAGAAATCCCGATGAGCTATGGCTACACCTTC CASSQEIPMSYGYTF
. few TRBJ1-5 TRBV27 TGTGCCAGCAGCCGAGAACCAGGGTACAATCAGCCCCAGCATTTT CASSREPGYNQPQHF
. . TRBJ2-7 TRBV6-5 TGTGCCAGCATCCCGCAGGGGGGCCTCTCCTACGAGCAGTACTTC CASIPQGGLSYEQYF
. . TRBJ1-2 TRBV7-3 TGTGCCAGCAGCTTAGAGCCACAGAACTATGGCTACACCTTC CASSLEPQNYGYTF
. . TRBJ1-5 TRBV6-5 TGTGCCAGCAGGCGGCCCGGACCCCAGCATTTT CASRRPGPQHF